The 20 T cell receptor beta chains presented below share a single source sample, sequenced in a study of blood T cell repertoires in COVID-19. Assay used: immunoSEQ multiplex PCR; TCRdb lists only in-frame clones, some missing. The sample carries about 63,000 clones, roughly 80% recorded once. Material for sequencing was PBMCs or T cells enriched from blood (not recorded which). These receptors were collected from a woman in her 40s with acute COVID-19.

The gene calls are TRBV29-1 and TRBJ2-1; tentatively, D is TRBD1 (5 bases). Trimming left V 4 bases short and J 10 bases short, with 5 bases between. Germline assignment: CDR1 SQVTM and CDR2 ANQGSEA. This CDR3 is built from 9 residues. CDR3 nucleotides: TGCAGCGTTGGGACAGAGCAGTTCTTC. Residues: CSVGTEQFF.

The chain couples TRBV27 to TRBJ2-2, with D perhaps matching TRBD1 (6 bases). This CDR3 region has 14 residues. Trimming took 8 bases from V and 6 from J, leaving 16 bases between them. Germline lookup yields CDR1 MNHEY and CDR2 SMNVEV (reference sequence). The CDR3 sequence: CASVSRGQSGELFF. DNA of the CDR3: TGTGCCAGCGTCTCCAGGGGTCAGTCCGGGGAGCTGTTTTTT.

This clone was found a few times. The chain uses TRBV6-5 and TRBJ1-6; D might be TRBD1 (6 bases). The germline V and J ends were trimmed by 5 bases and 7 bases, with 15 bases remaining between them. CDR3 size: 15 residues. Per the germline V gene, CDR1 is MNHEY and CDR2 is SVGAGI. The CDR3 DNA reads as TGTGCCAGCAGTCTCTCCAGGGGTTCGAATTCACCCCTCCACTTT. Protein product: CASSLSRGSNSPLHF.

V usage is TRBV19 and J usage is TRBJ1-5; D ambiguous. The ends were cut back, 5 bases at V and 2 bases at J, with 16 bases in the middle. This CDR3 region has 16 residues. In germline, CDR1 is LNHDA, CDR2 SQIVND (reference sequence). CDR3 coding DNA: TGTGCCAGTAGTGCCAGGCCGGAGGCGGGCAATCAGCCCCAGCATTTT. Amino acids: CASSARPEAGNQPQHF.

This clone was seen only once. The rearrangement joins TRBV10-3 to TRBJ1-1; maybe TRBD1 (6 bases). CDR3 length: 17 residues. With 5 bases removed from V and 5 bases from J, the gap between germline ends came to 24 bases. CDR1 and CDR2 (germline): ENHRY, SYGVKD. The DNA of the CDR3 is TGTGCCATCAGTCCTCGCCAGGGTAGTCAGGGGAGAACTGAAGCTTTCTTT. It encodes CAISPRQGSQGRTEAFF.

The chain couples TRBV28 to TRBJ1-5; D perhaps matches TRBD1 (5 bases). The CDR3 totals 15 residues. V was cut by 9 bases and J by 1 base, with 16 bases left in between. The germline V gene has CDR1 MDHEN and CDR2 SYDVKM. Written as DNA, the CDR3 is TGTGCCAGTAAAGTTGCAGGGTCCAGCAATCAGCCCCAGCATTTT. Residues: CASKVAGSSNQPQHF.

This chain joins TRBV3-1 (or the pseudogene TRBV3-2) and TRBJ2-5, with TRBD2 matching over 10 bases. With V trimmed by 2 bases and J by 9 bases, 3 bases remained unmatched. Germline V gives CDR1 LGHDT, CDR2 YNNKEL (reference sequence). The CDR3 spans 13 residues. Here the CDR3 DNA reads TGTGCCAGCAGCCAACAGCGGGAGGGTCCCCAGTACTTC. Translating it yields CASSQQREGPQYF.

For the CDR3, the DNA is TGTGCCAGCAGTTACTTGGACAGGAACACTGAAGCTTTCTTT. Translated, it gives CASSYLDRNTEAFF. This rearrangement joins TRBV6-5 to TRBJ1-1, with D perhaps matching TRBD1 (6 bases). Germline V lookup: CDR1 MNHEY, CDR2 SVGAGI. The CDR3 runs 14 residues. V shed 1 base and J shed 1 base, with 7 bases lying between them.

The chain carries TRBV4-2 and TRBJ2-5, with 9 bases that match TRBD2. The length of the CDR3 is 15 residues. In germline, CDR1 is LGHNA, CDR2 YNFKEQ. V was clipped by 3 bases and J by 3 bases; unmatched bases: 5. In nucleotides, the CDR3 is TGTGCCAGCAGCCAGGCTAGCGGGGTTAAAGAGACCCAGTACTTC. This codes for CASSQASGVKETQYF.

This clone showed up just a few times. V is TRBV6-5 and J is TRBJ2-7, with D tentatively TRBD2 (6 bases). Germline lookup yields CDR1 MNHEY and CDR2 SVGAGI. Trimming removed 6 bases from V and 3 bases from J, with 12 bases in between. The CDR3 covers 13 residues. The DNA for the CDR3 is TGTGCCAGCAGGACGGGGACTCTCTACGAGCAGTACGTC. It yields the protein CASRTGTLYEQYV.

The J gene is TRBJ2-1, the V gene TRBV24-1; 9 nucleotides align to TRBD2. V was pared by 4 bases and J by 8 bases, with 5 bases of the junction left unmatched. The CDR3 covers 14 residues. CDR1 is KGHDR and CDR2 is SFDVKD in the germline V gene. In DNA, the CDR3 is TGTGCCACCAGTGAGGCGGGAGGGGAGGATGAGCAGTTCTTC. Translation: CATSEAGGEDEQFF.

The V and J genes are TRBV19 and TRBJ1-2; D may be TRBD1 (5 bases). The V end lost 6 bases, the J end lost 8 bases, and 19 bases lay between the germline ends. There are 14 residues in the CDR3. Germline V gene sequence: CDR1 LNHDA, CDR2 SQIVND (reference sequence). The CDR3 DNA is TGTGCCAGTAGCCGGACCCCTCGCAAGGGGGGCTACACCTTC. Translation: CASSRTPRKGGYTF.

The chain employs TRBV10-3 and TRBJ2-2; weak D call: TRBD2 (7 bases). The V and J ends lost 6 bases and 4 bases respectively, with 18 bases between them. CDR3 length: 16 residues. CDR1 and CDR2 from the germline V gene are ENHRY and SYGVKD. DNA for the CDR3: TGTGCCATCAGCGGGAGGACAGACTACTTCACCGGGGAGCTGTTTTTT. Its protein is CAISGRTDYFTGELFF.

About this clone: The same CDR3 can be traced to other DNA sequences in this sample. V usage is TRBV27 and J usage is TRBJ1-5; 7 bases map to TRBD1. The CDR3 is 14 residues long. V was pared by 5 bases and J by 2 bases, with 3 bases of the junction left unmatched. Germline CDR1 is MNHEY and CDR2 is SMNVEV (reference sequence). The CDR3 nucleotides read TGTGCCAGCAGTCCGGGGACAGGCAATCAGCCCCAGCATTTT. It specifies CASSPGTGNQPQHF.

This clone occurred once. This chain joins TRBV2 and TRBJ2-1, with D perhaps TRBD1 (6 bases). CDR1 is SNHLY, CDR2 FYNNEI, per germline. Trimming pared 7 bases from V and 12 bases from J, leaving 16 bases between. The CDR3 is 12 residues long. The CDR3 DNA reads as TGTGCCAGCAATGGACAGTCAATGGGGCAGTTCTTC. Encoded protein: CASNGQSMGQFF.

This chain uses TRBV19 with TRBJ2-2; a weak D match, TRBD2 (7 bases). Germline assignment: CDR1 LNHDA and CDR2 SQIVND (reference sequence). The CDR3 is 17 amino acids. Trimming took off 5 bases at V and 5 bases at J, with 21 bases between the two ends. CDR3 sequence (DNA): TGTGCCAGTAGTCATACCCTTGACGGGGGGCGAACCGGGGAGCTGTTTTTT. Its translation is CASSHTLDGGRTGELFF.

This chain uses TRBV5-4 with TRBJ2-7; the match to TRBD2 covers 13 bases. The V segment lost 4 bases and the J segment 2 bases; nucleotides outside the gene matches: 3. Germline CDR1 and CDR2: SGHNT and YYREEE (reference sequence). The CDR3 is made up of 15 amino acids. The CDR3 DNA is TGTGCCAGCAGCCTTGGACTAGCGGGAGCCTACGAGCAGTACTTC. Translation gives CASSLGLAGAYEQYF.

This clone is a singleton in its sample. The chain couples TRBV28 to TRBJ2-7; TRBD1 is a possible D gene (6 bases). Germline V gene data show CDR1 as MDHEN and CDR2 as SYDVKM. The CDR3 runs to 13 residues. Between the trimmed V and J ends, which lost 8 bases and 1 base, there was a span of 12 bases. The CDR3 protein is CASLGAESYEQYV. CDR3 sequence (DNA): TGTGCCAGCCTGGGGGCAGAATCCTACGAGCAGTACGTC.

The rearrangement links TRBV7-9 to TRBJ2-7; D is possibly TRBD1 (5 bases). CDR1 and CDR2 (germline): SEHNR, FQNEAQ (reference sequence). The CDR3 sequence is 14 residues long. V was pared by 5 bases and J by 6 bases, with 17 bases between. The CDR3, as DNA: TGTGCCAGCAGCCCGCCTGGCAGTAGGGGCGAGCAGTACTTC. Translated, it gives CASSPPGSRGEQYF.

The genes are TRBV12-3 or TRBV12-4 and TRBJ1-5, with D hard to call. V was trimmed by 5 bases and J by 6 bases, leaving 11 bases between them. The CDR3 extends over 13 amino acids. The CDR3 region has the DNA TGTGCCAGCAGTCTATTTAGAGGTCAGCCCCAGCATTTT. As protein: CASSLFRGQPQHF.